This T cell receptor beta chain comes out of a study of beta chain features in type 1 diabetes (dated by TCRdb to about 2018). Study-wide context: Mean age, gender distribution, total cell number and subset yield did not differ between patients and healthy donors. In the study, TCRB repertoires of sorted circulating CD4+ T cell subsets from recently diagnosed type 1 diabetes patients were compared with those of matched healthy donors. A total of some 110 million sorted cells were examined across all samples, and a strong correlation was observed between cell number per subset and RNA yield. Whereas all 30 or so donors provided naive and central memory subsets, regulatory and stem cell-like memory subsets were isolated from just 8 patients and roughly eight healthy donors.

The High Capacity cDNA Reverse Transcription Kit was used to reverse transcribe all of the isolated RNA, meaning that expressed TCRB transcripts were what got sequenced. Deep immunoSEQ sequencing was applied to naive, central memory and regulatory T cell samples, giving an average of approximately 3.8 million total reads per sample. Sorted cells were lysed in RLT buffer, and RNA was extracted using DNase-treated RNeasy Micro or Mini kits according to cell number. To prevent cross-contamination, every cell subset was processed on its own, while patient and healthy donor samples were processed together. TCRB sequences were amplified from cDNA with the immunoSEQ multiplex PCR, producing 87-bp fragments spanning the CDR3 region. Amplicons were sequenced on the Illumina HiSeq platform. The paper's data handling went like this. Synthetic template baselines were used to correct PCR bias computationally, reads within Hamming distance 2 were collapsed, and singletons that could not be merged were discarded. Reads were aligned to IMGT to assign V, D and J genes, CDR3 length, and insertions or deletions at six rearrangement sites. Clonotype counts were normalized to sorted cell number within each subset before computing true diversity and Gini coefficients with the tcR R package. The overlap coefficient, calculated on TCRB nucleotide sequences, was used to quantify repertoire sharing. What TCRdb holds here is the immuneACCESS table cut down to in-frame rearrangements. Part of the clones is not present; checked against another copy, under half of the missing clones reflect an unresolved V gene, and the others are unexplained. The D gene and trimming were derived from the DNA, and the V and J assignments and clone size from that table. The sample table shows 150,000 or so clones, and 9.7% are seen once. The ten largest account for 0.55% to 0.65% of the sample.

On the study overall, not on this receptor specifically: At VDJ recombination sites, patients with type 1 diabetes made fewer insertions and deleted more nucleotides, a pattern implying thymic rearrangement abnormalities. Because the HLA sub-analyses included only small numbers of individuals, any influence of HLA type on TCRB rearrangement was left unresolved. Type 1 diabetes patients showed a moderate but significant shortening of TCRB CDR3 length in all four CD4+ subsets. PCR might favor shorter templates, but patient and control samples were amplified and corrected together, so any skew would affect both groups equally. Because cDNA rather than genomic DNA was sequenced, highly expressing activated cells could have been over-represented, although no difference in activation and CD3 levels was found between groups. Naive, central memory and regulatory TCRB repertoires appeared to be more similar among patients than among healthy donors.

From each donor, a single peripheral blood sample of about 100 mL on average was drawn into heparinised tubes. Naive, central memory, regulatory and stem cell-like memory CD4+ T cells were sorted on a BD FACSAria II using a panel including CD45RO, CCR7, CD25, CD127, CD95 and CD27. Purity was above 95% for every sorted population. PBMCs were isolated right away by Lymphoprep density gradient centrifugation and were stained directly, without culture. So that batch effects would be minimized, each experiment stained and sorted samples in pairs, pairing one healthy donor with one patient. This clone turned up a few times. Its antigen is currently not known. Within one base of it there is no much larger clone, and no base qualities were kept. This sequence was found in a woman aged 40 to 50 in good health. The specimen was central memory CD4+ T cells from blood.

The nucleotide sequence reads TGCGCCAGCAGCTCCCGAACTAGCGGGGGATGGAATGAGCAGTTCTTC. Its protein reads: CASSSRTSGGWNEQFF. The chain is made from TRBV5-1 and TRBJ2-1; 11 central nucleotides agree with TRBD2. The germline V end is reduced by 3 bases and the J end by 7 bases; junction bases left unmatched: 9. The germline V gene encodes CDR1 SGHRS and CDR2 YFSETQ. The CDR3 spans 16 residues, from the cysteine through the phenylalanine. Just CDR3 DNA is preserved here, 48 bases in frame from base 1.